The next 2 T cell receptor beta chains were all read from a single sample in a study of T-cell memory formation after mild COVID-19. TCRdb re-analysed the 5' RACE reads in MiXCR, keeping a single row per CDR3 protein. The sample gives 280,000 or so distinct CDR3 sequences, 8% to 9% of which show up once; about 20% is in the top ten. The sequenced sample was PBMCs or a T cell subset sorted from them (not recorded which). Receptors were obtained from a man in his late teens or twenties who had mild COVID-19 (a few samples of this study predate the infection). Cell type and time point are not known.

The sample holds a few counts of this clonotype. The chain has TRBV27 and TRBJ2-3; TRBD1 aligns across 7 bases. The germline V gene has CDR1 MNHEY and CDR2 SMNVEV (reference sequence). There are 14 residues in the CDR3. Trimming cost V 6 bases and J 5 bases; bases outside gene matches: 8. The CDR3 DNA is TGTGCCAGCAGAGACAGGGTGTGGGGAGATACGCAGTATTTT. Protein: CASRDRVWGDTQYF.

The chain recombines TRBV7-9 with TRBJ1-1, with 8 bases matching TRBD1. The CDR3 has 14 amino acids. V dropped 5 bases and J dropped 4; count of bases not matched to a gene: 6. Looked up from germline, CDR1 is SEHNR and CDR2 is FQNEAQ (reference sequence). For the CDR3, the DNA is TGTGCCAGCAGCCGACAGGGGCAGGGCACTGAAGCTTTCTTT. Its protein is CASSRQGQGTEAFF.